Each of the 11 T cell receptor beta chains below was sequenced from the same sample in a study of blood T cell repertoires in COVID-19. TCRdb's table, derived via immunoSEQ multiplex PCR, lists solely in-frame clones and lacks some. Of roughly 300,000 clones listed, over 70% are singletons. Sequenced: peripheral blood. These receptors all come from a woman aged 40 to 55 who had recovered from COVID-19.

The J gene is TRBJ1-1, the V gene TRBV27; 9 nucleotides match TRBD1. The germline V gene has CDR1 MNHEY and CDR2 SMNVEV (reference sequence). The CDR3 is 15 amino acids. V lost 4 bases, J lost 4 bases, and 7 bases stayed unmatched. In nucleotides, the CDR3 is TGTGCCAGCAGTTACACAGGGGGCGCGGTCACTGAAGCTTTCTTT. This encodes CASSYTGGAVTEAFF.

The rearrangement joins TRBV10-2 to TRBJ1-2, with unresolved D. The V and J ends lost 5 bases and 6 bases respectively, with 10 bases between them. CDR3 size: 12 residues. The V gene's germline CDR1 is WSHSY and CDR2 SAAADI. The chain's CDR3 is CASSRREHGYTF. CDR3 DNA: TGCGCCAGCAGTAGGCGGGAGCATGGCTACACCTTC.

This chain uses TRBV30 with TRBJ1-2, with D unclear. The ends were cut back, 0 bases at V and 8 bases at J, with 7 bases in the middle. This CDR3 has 11 residues. Germline V gene data show CDR1 as GTSNPN and CDR2 as SVGIG (reference sequence). Here the CDR3 DNA reads TGTGCCTGGAGTGTCGGGATAGGCTACACCTTC. Translation: CAWSVGIGYTF.

The J gene is TRBJ2-1, the V gene TRBV6-6; 10 bases map to TRBD1. Looked up from germline, CDR1 is MNHNY and CDR2 is SVGAGI (reference sequence). The CDR3 has 13 residues. The junction had 8 bases not matched to a gene; V was cut back by 10 bases and J by 8 bases. In DNA, the CDR3 is TGTGCCACCAGACAGGGGGCTATAGATGAGCAGTTCTTC. This sequence encodes CATRQGAIDEQFF.

The V call is TRBV5-1, the J call TRBJ2-7, with a weak D call TRBD2 (7 bases). V shed 3 bases and J shed 3 bases, with 19 bases lying between them. The CDR3 is 16 residues long. Germline V lookup: CDR1 SGHRS, CDR2 YFSETQ. The CDR3 nucleotides are TGCGCCAGCAGCTATGGGGGGGGCTTCCCTGTCTACGAGCAGTACTTC. Protein: CASSYGGGFPVYEQYF. Together with reference TRBV5-1 and TRBJ2-7, the CDR3 gives the full variable domain: KAGVTQTPRYLIKTRGQQVTLSCSPISGHRSVSWYQQTPGQGLQFLFEYFSETQRNKGNFPGRFSGRQFSNSRSEMNVSTLELGDSALYLCASSYGGGFPVYEQYFGPGTRLTVT.

The chain employs TRBV9 and TRBJ2-1, with D tentatively TRBD2 (7 bases). The germline gives CDR1 SGDLS, CDR2 YYNGEE. The length of the CDR3 is 17 residues. Trimming left V 3 bases short and J 5 bases short, with 21 bases between. The CDR3 here is CASSAPRGGPPDNEQFF. CDR3 in DNA: TGTGCCAGCAGCGCCCCTAGGGGGGGCCCCCCCGACAATGAGCAGTTCTTC.

This rearrangement joins TRBV9 to TRBJ2-2; 11 nucleotides align to TRBD1. Unmatched junction bases numbered 4, after V lost 0 bases and J lost 3 bases. Germline lookup yields CDR1 SGDLS and CDR2 YYNGEE. CDR3 length: 17 residues. The CDR3 is CASSVGGQGADTGELFF. The CDR3 coding sequence is TGTGCCAGCAGCGTAGGAGGACAGGGGGCGGACACCGGGGAGCTGTTTTTT.

The chain joins TRBV5-4 to TRBJ2-1; no firm D call. Germline CDR1 SGHNT, CDR2 YYREEE (reference sequence). Deletions cut 4 bases from V and 9 bases from J, with 8 bases between. The CDR3 covers 11 residues. DNA of the CDR3: TGTGCCAGCAGCACCCAGATTGAGCAGTTCTTC. Translating gives CASSTQIEQFF.

The gene calls are TRBV9 and TRBJ2-1, with D uncertain. Between the trimmed V and J ends, which lost 0 bases and 7 bases, there was a span of 5 bases. This CDR3 contains 12 residues. CDR1 is SGDLS, CDR2 YYNGEE, per germline. This chain's CDR3 is CASSVVSNEQFF. The CDR3, as DNA: TGTGCCAGCAGCGTAGTTTCGAATGAGCAGTTCTTC.

V usage is TRBV5-4 and J usage is TRBJ2-7; possibly TRBD1 for D (6 bases). V lost 2 bases to trimming and J lost 2 bases, with 11 bases between them. Germline V lookup: CDR1 SGHNT, CDR2 YYREEE (reference sequence). The CDR3 consists of 14 residues. The CDR3 coding sequence is TGTGCCAGCAGCTTCGTGGGGGACACCTACGAGCAGTACTTC. It translates to CASSFVGDTYEQYF. The entire variable domain, with the rest obtained from reference TRBV5-4 and TRBJ2-7, is as follows: ETGVTQSPTHLIKTRGQQVTLRCSSQSGHNTVSWYQQALGQGPQFIFQYYREEENGRGNFPPRFSGLQFPNYSSELNVNALELDDSALYLCASSFVGDTYEQYFGPGTRLTVT.

The chain combines TRBV6-2 or TRBV6-3 with TRBJ1-1; unclear D gene. Germline V gene lookup returns CDR1 MNHEY and CDR2 SVGEGT. V shed 2 bases and J shed 3 bases, with 10 bases lying between them. The CDR3 is made up of 14 amino acids. For the CDR3, the DNA is TGTGCCAGCAGTTACAGGGAGCGTCACACTGAAGCTTTCTTT. It codes for CASSYRERHTEAFF.